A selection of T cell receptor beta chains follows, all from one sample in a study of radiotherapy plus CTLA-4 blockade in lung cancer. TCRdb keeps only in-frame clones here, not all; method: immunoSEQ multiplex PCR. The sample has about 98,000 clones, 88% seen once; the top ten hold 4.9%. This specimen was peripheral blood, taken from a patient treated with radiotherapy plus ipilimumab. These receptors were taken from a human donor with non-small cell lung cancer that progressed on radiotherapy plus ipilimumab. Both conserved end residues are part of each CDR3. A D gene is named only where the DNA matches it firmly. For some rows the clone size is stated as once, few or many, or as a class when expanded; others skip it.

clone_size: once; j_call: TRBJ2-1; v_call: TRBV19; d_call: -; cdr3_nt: TGTGCCAGCAATCGCGCTGGGACTGAGCAGTTCTTC; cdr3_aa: CASNRAGTEQFF
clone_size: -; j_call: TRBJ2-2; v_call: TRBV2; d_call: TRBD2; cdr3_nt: TGTGCCAGCACGGGAGGGACCGGGGAGCTGTTTTTT; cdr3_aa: CASTGGTGELFF
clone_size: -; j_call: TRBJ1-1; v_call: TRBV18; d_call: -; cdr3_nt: TGTGCCAGCTCACCACGGGGCCAACAGGAGGGGGCTTTCTTT; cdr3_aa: CASSPRGQQEGAFF
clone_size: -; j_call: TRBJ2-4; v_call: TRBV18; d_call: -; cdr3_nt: TGTGCCAGCTCACCTCCGGAGACAGGAAACATTCAGTACTTC; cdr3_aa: CASSPPETGNIQYF
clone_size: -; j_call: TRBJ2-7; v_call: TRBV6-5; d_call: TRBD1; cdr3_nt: TGTGCCAGCAGTTACTCCGGGACAGGGTCCTACGAGCAGTACTTC; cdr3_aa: CASSYSGTGSYEQYF
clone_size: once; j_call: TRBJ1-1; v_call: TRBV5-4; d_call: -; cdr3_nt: TGTGCCAGCACCCTCAAAGGACAGATAAACACTGAAGCTTTCTTT; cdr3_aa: CASTLKGQINTEAFF
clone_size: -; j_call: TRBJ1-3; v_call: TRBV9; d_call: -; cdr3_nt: TGTGCCAGCAGCGGGGCTGGAAACACCATATATTTT; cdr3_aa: CASSGAGNTIYF
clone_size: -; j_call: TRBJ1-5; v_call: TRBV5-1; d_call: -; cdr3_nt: TGCGCCAGCAGCTCCGGAATGGGGAGCAATCAGCCCCAGCATTTT; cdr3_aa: CASSSGMGSNQPQHF
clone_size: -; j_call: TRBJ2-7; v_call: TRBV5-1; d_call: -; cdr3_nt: TGCGCCAGCAGCTTGACAAGGGACCGCGAGCAGTACTTC; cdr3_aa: CASSLTRDREQYF
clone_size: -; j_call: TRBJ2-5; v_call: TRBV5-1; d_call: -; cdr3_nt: TGCGCCAGCAGCTTCCAGGGAGGTCAAGAGACCCAGTACTTC; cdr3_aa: CASSFQGGQETQYF
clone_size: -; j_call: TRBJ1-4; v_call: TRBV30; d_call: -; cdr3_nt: TGTGCCTGGAGCGGGGCCCGAACTAATGAAAAACTGTTTTTT; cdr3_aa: CAWSGARTNEKLFF
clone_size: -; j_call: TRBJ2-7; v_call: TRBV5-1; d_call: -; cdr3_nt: TGCGCCAGCAGCTTCGGGACTTCTTCCTACGAGCAGTACTTC; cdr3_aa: CASSFGTSSYEQYF
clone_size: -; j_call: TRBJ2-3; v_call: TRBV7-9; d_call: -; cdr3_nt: TGTGCCAGCATCCACCTCGGGACCCAGGTAGATACGCAGTATTTT; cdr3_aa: CASIHLGTQVDTQYF
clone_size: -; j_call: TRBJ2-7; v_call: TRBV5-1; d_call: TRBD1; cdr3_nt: TGCGCCAGCAGCCCCAGACAGGGAGATTTCTACGAGCAGTACTTC; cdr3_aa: CASSPRQGDFYEQYF
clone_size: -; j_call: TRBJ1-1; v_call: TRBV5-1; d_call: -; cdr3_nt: TGCGCCAGCAGCCTGGGACAAACGAACACTGAAGCTTTCTTT; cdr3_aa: CASSLGQTNTEAFF
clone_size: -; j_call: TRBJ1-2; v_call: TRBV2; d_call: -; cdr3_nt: TGTGCCAGCAGTGACAGGGTTGGCTATGGCTACACCTTC; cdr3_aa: CASSDRVGYGYTF